This TCR beta chain was identified in a study of OX40 agonist ivuxolimab in advanced cancers. Study observations and caveats: Expanded clones tended on average to be more numerous among CD8+ T cells than CD4+. The study observed clonal expansion of CD4+ and CD8+ blood T cells by week 6 at 0.1 to 3.0 mg/kg.

Sequencing used immunoSEQ multiplex PCR; TCRdb keeps in-frame clones, though not all of them. The data show more than 35,000 clones, with roughly 84% seen just once and 15% held by the top ten. This clone was seen a few times. Its antigen remains unidentified. V lost 6 bases and J lost 0, with 11 bases in between. The CDR3 runs 13 residues. Germline CDR1 SQVTM, CDR2 ANQGSEA. The material was CD4+ or CD8+ T cells sorted from blood, obtained in a trial of the OX40 agonist ivuxolimab. The receptor comes from an adult with an advanced solid tumor such as melanoma, head and neck, liver or kidney cancer. This chain connects TRBV29-1 to TRBJ1-1; tentative D call: TRBD1 (5 bases). For the CDR3, the DNA is TGCAGCGTCGCGTGGGGACTGAACACTGAAGCTTTCTTT. Translated, it gives CSVAWGLNTEAFF.